Presented here are 31 T cell receptor beta chains from one specimen sequenced in a study of cytomegalovirus exposure and HLA in healthy donors. This PCR relied on a set of 60 Vbeta primers and 13 Jbeta primers. Sequenced by immunoSEQ multiplex PCR; TCRdb stores in-frame clones only, minus some. The sample has approximately 130,000 clones, about 84% seen once. Source material: PBMCs. The source is a boy aged 5-17 years in good health and CMV-seronegative.

The rearrangement links TRBV5-1 to TRBJ1-2, with D uncertain. CDR1 is SGHRS and CDR2 is YFSETQ in the germline V gene. V lost 7 bases and J lost 5, with 18 bases in between. This CDR3 is 14 amino acids long. The CDR3 DNA reads TGCGCCAGCCGCTACGCGGACGGACTATATGGCTACACCTTC. Its protein product is CASRYADGLYGYTF.

CDR3 region: CASSATSGQETQYF. The CDR3 DNA reads TGTGCCAGCAGTGCGACTAGCGGACAAGAGACCCAGTACTTC. This chain links TRBV2 with TRBJ2-5; TRBD2 aligns across 9 bases. The V segment lost 4 bases and the J segment 2 bases; nucleotides outside the gene matches: 2. This CDR3 comprises 14 residues. Per the germline V gene, CDR1 is SNHLY and CDR2 is FYNNEI.

The CDR3 bases are TGCGCCAGCAGCCAAGATCTATACCCAGGGGATGGCTACACCTTC. Encoded protein: CASSQDLYPGDGYTF. This chain links TRBV4-1 with TRBJ1-2; D is perhaps TRBD1 (6 bases). Germline CDR1 is MGHRA and CDR2 is YSYEKL. Trimming cost V 0 bases and J 6 bases, with 14 bases left between them. The CDR3 has 15 residues.

The chain has TRBV11-3 and TRBJ1-4, with 7 nucleotides matching TRBD1. CDR3 length equals 13 residues. The ends lost 5 bases at V and 5 bases at J; junction bases unmatched: 2. The V gene's germline CDR1 is SGHNT and CDR2 YENEEA. CDR3 loop: CASSRDSNEKLFF. CDR3 nucleotides: TGTGCCAGCAGCCGGGACAGCAATGAAAAACTGTTTTTT.

The chain uses TRBV28 and TRBJ2-1, with D perhaps TRBD1 (7 bases). This CDR3 has 15 amino acids. Trimming removed 6 bases from V and 0 bases from J, with 12 bases in between. Germline V lookup: CDR1 MDHEN, CDR2 SYDVKM. Here the CDR3 DNA reads TGTGCCAGCAGCACCAGGGGGGACTCCTACAATGAGCAGTTCTTC. This encodes CASSTRGDSYNEQFF.

The rearrangement joins TRBV7-3 to TRBJ2-1; 10 bases align to TRBD2. Germline CDR1 and CDR2: SGHTA and FQGTGA. The ends lost 5 bases at V and 0 bases at J; junction bases unmatched: 10. This CDR3 is 18 amino acids long. The CDR3 sequence: CASSPRIASGSSYNEQFF. The CDR3, as DNA: TGTGCCAGCAGCCCCAGGATAGCTAGCGGGAGCTCCTACAATGAGCAGTTCTTC.

The V and J genes are TRBV6-5 and TRBJ1-5, with 12 nucleotides matching TRBD1. V dropped 4 bases and J dropped 6; count of bases not matched to a gene: 7. Germline loops: CDR1 MNHEY, CDR2 SVGAGI. The CDR3 loop spans 16 amino acids. CDR3 loop: CASSFTGTGGGQPQHF. The CDR3 DNA reads TGTGCCAGCAGTTTTACCGGGACAGGGGGCGGTCAGCCCCAGCATTTT.

This clone has a single count. The genes are TRBV10-3 and TRBJ2-3, with 7 nucleotides matching TRBD1. CDR1 is ENHRY, CDR2 SYGVKD, per germline. V was pared by 5 bases and J by 2 bases, with 7 bases of the junction left unmatched. The CDR3 runs to 15 residues. The CDR3 DNA follows: TGTGCCATCAGTACCCACAGGGGTGACACAGATACGCAGTATTTT. It translates to CAISTHRGDTDTQYF.

The V and J genes are TRBV7-3 and TRBJ2-1, with 8 bases lining up with TRBD1. V gave up 5 bases and J gave up 7 bases; unmatched junction bases: 13. The length of the CDR3 is 16 residues. The germline CDR1 and CDR2 sequences are SGHTA and FQGTGA. CDR3 coding DNA: TGTGCCAGCAGCCCCACCGGACAGGGAGACCGTAATGAGCAGTTCTTC. It encodes CASSPTGQGDRNEQFF.

This chain joins TRBV27 and TRBJ2-7, with TRBD2 identical over 8 bases. Trimming took 4 bases from V and 6 from J; bases not matched to a gene: 11. The V gene's germline CDR1 is MNHEY and CDR2 SMNVEV (reference sequence). This CDR3 comprises 15 residues. The CDR3 loop is CASSSHSGEAGEQYF. In nucleotides, the CDR3 is TGTGCCAGCAGTTCCCATAGCGGGGAGGCTGGCGAGCAGTACTTC.

This clone was detected once. The rearrangement links TRBV6-5 to TRBJ1-5; possible D gene TRBD1, 5 bases. Deletions cut 6 bases from V and 4 bases from J, with 10 bases between. CDR3 length: 13 amino acids. Germline values: CDR1 MNHEY, CDR2 SVGAGI. CDR3 amino acids: CASSKQENQPQHF. Written as DNA, the CDR3 is TGTGCCAGCAGCAAACAGGAGAATCAGCCCCAGCATTTT.

This clone has a handful of counts. The chain combines TRBV6-6 with TRBJ1-1; perhaps TRBD1 as D (5 bases). Trimming removed 6 bases at V and 0 bases at J, with 11 bases between. Germline V CDR1 and CDR2: MNHNY, SVGAGI (reference sequence). CDR3 size: 14 residues. The CDR3 spells CASSPGILNTEAFF. The CDR3 bases are TGTGCCAGCAGCCCAGGGATTTTGAACACTGAAGCTTTCTTT.

CDR3 nucleotide sequence: TGCGCCAGCAGCTCGCGGGGTAACTATGGCTACACCTTC. Residues: CASSSRGNYGYTF. V usage is TRBV5-1 and J usage is TRBJ1-2; no clear D. Germline V CDR1 and CDR2: SGHRS, YFSETQ. V dropped 3 bases and J dropped 1 base, with 7 bases sitting between them. The CDR3 runs 13 residues.

V is TRBV5-4 and J is TRBJ2-5, with D possibly matching TRBD2 (5 bases). CDR1 and CDR2 (germline): SGHNT, YYREEE (reference sequence). V lost 4 bases and J lost 3, with 16 bases in between. The CDR3 runs 15 residues. The CDR3 reads CASSPPGGREETQYF. The CDR3 bases are TGTGCCAGCAGCCCCCCCGGCGGGCGAGAAGAGACCCAGTACTTC.

The rearrangement links TRBV6-5 to TRBJ2-1; TRBD2 matches at 7 bases. This CDR3 contains 15 residues. Germline trimming cut 1 base from V and 5 bases from J; bases unmatched to any gene: 5. Germline V gives CDR1 MNHEY, CDR2 SVGAGI. CDR3 sequence reads: CASSYYRGENNEQFF. CDR3 in DNA: TGTGCCAGCAGTTACTACCGGGGGGAAAACAATGAGCAGTTCTTC.

The chain uses TRBV30 and TRBJ2-7; no firm D call. The germline V and J ends were trimmed by 3 bases and 6 bases, with 12 bases remaining between them. The CDR3 extends over 12 amino acids. Germline V lookup: CDR1 GTSNPN, CDR2 SVGIG (reference sequence). The CDR3 reads CAWSPIGGEQYF. CDR3 DNA: TGTGCCTGGAGCCCGATTGGCGGCGAGCAGTACTTC.

This chain connects TRBV6-5 to TRBJ1-5, with unresolved D. V gave up 6 bases and J gave up 4 bases, with 16 bases separating them. The length of the CDR3 is 15 residues. Germline loops: CDR1 MNHEY, CDR2 SVGAGI. The CDR3 spells CASSYIFIDNQPQHF. For the CDR3, the DNA is TGTGCCAGCAGCTACATTTTCATAGATAATCAGCCCCAGCATTTT.

The chain carries TRBV29-1 and TRBJ2-5; tentatively, D is TRBD2 (5 bases). The DNA end lines up better with TRBJ2-7; the J call may be wrong. The germline gives CDR1 SQVTM, CDR2 ANQGSEA. The CDR3 length is 13 residues. This CDR3 reads CSVDRGSGGEQYF. CDR3 coding DNA: TGCAGCGTTGATCGAGGGAGTGGTGGCGAGCAGTACTTC.

This chain connects TRBV6-6 to TRBJ2-1; possible D gene TRBD2, 6 bases. Per germline, CDR1 MNHNY and CDR2 SVGAGI (reference sequence). Trimming left V 7 bases short and J 0 bases short, with 13 bases between. CDR3 length: 15 residues. The CDR3 reads CASTAGTSSYNEQFF. In DNA, the CDR3 is TGTGCCAGCACCGCCGGGACTTCCTCCTACAATGAGCAGTTCTTC.

The chain links TRBV4-1 to TRBJ2-2, with 7 nucleotides matching TRBD2. This CDR3 contains 17 residues. The junction had 10 bases not matched to a gene; V was cut back by 3 bases and J by 3 bases. Germline CDR1 and CDR2: MGHRA and YSYEKL. The CDR3 sequence is CASSQPPQRGYTGELFF. In DNA, the CDR3 is TGCGCCAGCAGCCAGCCGCCCCAGCGGGGATACACCGGGGAGCTGTTTTTT.

The rearrangement joins TRBV4-1 to TRBJ2-3, with 9 bases lining up with TRBD2. Per the germline V gene, CDR1 is MGHRA and CDR2 is YSYEKL. This CDR3 has 18 amino acids. V lost 2 bases, J lost 5 bases, and 14 bases stayed unmatched. CDR3 coding DNA: TGCGCCAGCAGCCAATCGAATCTAGCGGGGCAGGGGCGAGATACGCAGTATTTT. This translates into CASSQSNLAGQGRDTQYF.

This clone was observed a single time. V and J are TRBV28 and TRBJ1-4, with 7 bases matching TRBD1. The germline gives CDR1 MDHEN, CDR2 SYDVKM. The CDR3 consists of 13 residues. V lost 6 bases and J lost 8; bases outside the gene matches: 6. This CDR3 reads CASRLGGREKLFF. The CDR3 DNA follows: TGTGCCAGCAGGTTAGGGGGCCGGGAAAAACTGTTTTTT.

This chain connects TRBV11-3 to TRBJ2-5; possible D gene TRBD2, 6 bases. Germline V CDR1 and CDR2: SGHNT, YENEEA. The germline V and J ends were trimmed by 4 bases and 4 bases, with 19 bases remaining between them. The CDR3 covers 16 residues. The CDR3 DNA follows: TGTGCCAGCAGCTCGCCCCCAGGAGGAGGGGCAGAGACCCAGTACTTC. Translation gives CASSSPPGGGAETQYF. The variable domain in full, completed from reference TRBV11-3 and TRBJ2-5, reads EAGVVQSPRYKIIEKKQPVAFWCNPISGHNTLYWYLQNLGQGPELLIRYENEEAVDDSQLPKDRFSAERLKGVDSTLKIQPAELGDSAVYLCASSSPPGGGAETQYFGPGTRLLVL.

This rearrangement joins TRBV19 to TRBJ1-4; 9 nucleotides agree with TRBD1. Trimming at V came to 6 bases and at J to 0 bases, leaving 14 bases not matched to a gene. Germline loops: CDR1 LNHDA, CDR2 SQIVND (reference sequence). CDR3 size: 19 residues. CDR3 sequence reads: CASSTPRLRQGATNEKLFF. The CDR3 region has the DNA TGTGCCAGTAGCACCCCCAGGCTACGACAGGGGGCAACTAATGAAAAACTGTTTTTT.

This sequence joins TRBV5-1 and TRBJ2-7; possible D gene TRBD1, 6 bases. The CDR3 is 14 amino acids. The V end lost 4 bases, the J end lost 3 bases, and 14 bases lay between the germline ends. Germline assignment: CDR1 SGHRS and CDR2 YFSETQ. CDR3 nucleotides: TGCGCCAGCAGCCTCCGGGACATGGTCTACGAGCAGTACTTC. Translation: CASSLRDMVYEQYF.

The chain recombines TRBV2 with TRBJ2-3, with 8 bases matching TRBD2. With 4 bases clipped from V and 4 bases from J, the junction kept 4 bases outside the gene matches. Germline V gene lookup returns CDR1 SNHLY and CDR2 FYNNEI. This CDR3 region has 14 residues. The CDR3 nucleotides are TGTGCCAGCAGTGGCCCGGGAGGGTCAGATACGCAGTATTTT. This sequence encodes CASSGPGGSDTQYF. Based on the CDR3 plus reference TRBV2 and TRBJ2-3, the full variable domain is EPEVTQTPSHQVTQMGQEVILRCVPISNHLYFYWYRQILGQKVEFLVSFYNNEISEKSEIFDDQFSVERPDGSNFTLKIRSTKLEDSAMYFCASSGPGGSDTQYFGPGTRLTVL.

The CDR3 DNA reads TGTGCCAGTAGTATAGGAGGGAGGGATCAGCCCCAGCATTTT. Amino acid sequence: CASSIGGRDQPQHF. This sequence joins TRBV19 and TRBJ1-5; D not certain. CDR3 length: 14 residues. Trimming cost V 1 base and J 5 bases, with 9 bases left between them. The germline CDR1 and CDR2 sequences are LNHDA and SQIVND (reference sequence).

This chain links TRBV5-4 with TRBJ1-1; D possibly corresponds to TRBD1 (5 bases). The CDR3 consists of 12 residues. Germline lookup yields CDR1 SGHNT and CDR2 YYREEE (reference sequence). V dropped 3 bases and J dropped 3 bases, with 6 bases sitting between them. CDR3 bases: TGTGCCAGCAGCTGGGGGGACACTGAAGCTTTCTTT. Residues: CASSWGDTEAFF.

The chain links TRBV13 to TRBJ2-7; 7 bases map to TRBD1. CDR1 is PRHDT and CDR2 is FYEKMQ in the germline V gene (reference sequence). The V segment lost 5 bases and the J segment 3 bases; nucleotides outside the gene matches: 7. The CDR3 runs to 14 residues. The CDR3 region is CASSLPSGGYEQYF. In nucleotides, the CDR3 is TGTGCCAGCAGCCTGCCCTCAGGGGGCTACGAGCAGTACTTC.

The CDR3 region has the DNA TGTGCCAGCAGTGAACACGGAGGAATATATGGCTACACCTTC. The encoded protein is CASSEHGGIYGYTF. The rearrangement joins TRBV25-1 to TRBJ1-2; D is unclear. V shed 2 bases and J shed 5 bases, with 12 bases lying between them. Germline values: CDR1 MGHDK, CDR2 SYGVNS. This CDR3 contains 14 residues.

The chain recombines TRBV10-3 with TRBJ1-1; TRBD1 matches at 7 bases. V dropped 4 bases and J dropped 3; count of bases not matched to a gene: 5. The CDR3 covers 14 residues. CDR1 is ENHRY and CDR2 is SYGVKD in the germline V gene. CDR3 loop: CAISVDRVDTEAFF. The CDR3 nucleotides read TGTGCCATCAGTGTCGACAGGGTTGACACTGAAGCTTTCTTT.